This T cell receptor (beta chain) was obtained from a study of Ad26.COV2.S vaccination and SARS-CoV-2 variants. Findings of the study overall: Assessments of TCR breadth and depth may have underestimated the total T cell responses. It was vaccine recipients, not placebo recipients, who had the higher spike-specific TCR breadth.

As concerns this clone: The antigen is not known.

Sequencing was performed with immunoSEQ multiplex PCR; in TCRdb, only in-frame clones are kept and a portion is missing. The table has about 400,000 clones, 88% seen once. Treatment given: approximately 18 received Ad26.COV2.S at low or high dose, single or two shots; five or six received placebo; per-sample allocation not given. Material that was analyzed had been drawn on day 63 after the first vaccine or placebo injection. A Boston donor was an adult aged 18-55 years. Ad26.COV2.S expressed prefusion-stabilized spike from the original Wuhan strain. The CDR3 consists of 13 residues. V was clipped by 1 base and J by 2 bases, with 5 bases between them.

The sample here was peripheral blood, taken in a trial of Ad26.COV2.S vaccine versus placebo. The J gene is TRBJ1-2, the V gene TRBV12-3 or TRBV12-4; the D is unclear. The TCR was taken from a person aged 18 to 65 who received the Ad26.COV2.S COVID-19 vaccine or a placebo. CDR3 sequence: CASSLDGNYGYTF. CDR3 bases: TGTGCCAGCAGTTTAGACGGGAACTATGGCTACACCTTC.